The clone carrying this TCR beta chain was picked up a small number of times. Study processing details: From reference gene primer amplification, estimates of nucleated cell counts were derived. The table came from immunoSEQ multiplex PCR; TCRdb's copy has only in-frame clones and leaves some out. That table supplies the V and J calls and clone size; D and trimming were determined from the DNA. The sample shows under 250,000 clones, roughly 82% of them seen only once. This sample stems from a study of blood T cell repertoires in COVID-19. Background on the study: Acute-phase and convalescent COVID-19 samples originated in the United States, Italy and Spain.

V shed 0 bases and J 5 bases; nucleotides not matched to a gene: 2. Germline loops: CDR1 LGHDT, CDR2 YNNKEL (reference sequence). This CDR3 comprises 16 residues. V usage is TRBV3-1 (or the pseudogene TRBV3-2) and J usage is TRBJ2-1; 12 bases agree with TRBD2. Sequencing used peripheral blood. The receptor was isolated from a woman between 40 and 55 years old with acute or convalescent COVID-19. The CDR3 protein is CASSQDRTSGNNEQFF. CDR3 DNA sequence: TGTGCCAGCAGCCAAGACAGGACTAGCGGGAACAATGAGCAGTTCTTC.